The 10 T cell receptor beta chains presented below share a single source sample, sequenced in a study of blood T cells in healthy people across ages. A sample-barcoded 5' primer and a J-beta primer mix were used in a second PCR of roughly 6 to 11 cycles. TCRdb called the 5' RACE reads again in MiXCR, with one record for every CDR3 protein. The sample holds around 1,100,000 distinct CDR3 sequences, approximately 38% seen once. Specimen: blood. All receptors derive from a man aged 18 to 30 in good health.

The CDR3 reads CASSFRPGGPNEKLFF. CDR3 in DNA: TGTGCCAGCAGCTTTAGGCCGGGGGGTCCAAATGAAAAACTGTTTTTT. The V call is TRBV7-2, the J call TRBJ1-4; D might be TRBD1 (5 bases). The CDR3 is made up of 16 amino acids. Trimming cost V 3 bases and J 5 bases, with 16 bases left between them. CDR1 SGHTA and CDR2 FQGNSA come from the germline V gene.

This clonotype has only a few counts. The chain uses TRBV12-3 or TRBV12-4 and TRBJ1-1; no definite D call. The CDR3 sequence is 14 residues long. Trimming pared 1 base from V and 4 bases from J, leaving 10 bases between. CDR3 protein: CASSLGRVVTEAFF. The CDR3 DNA reads TGTGCCAGCAGTTTAGGACGGGTTGTCACTGAAGCTTTCTTT.

This chain uses TRBV20-1 with TRBJ1-1; 8 nucleotides line up with TRBD1. Germline V gene lookup returns CDR1 DFQATT and CDR2 SNEGSKA (reference sequence). V dropped 4 bases and J dropped 2; count of bases not matched to a gene: 12. This CDR3 contains 16 residues. The CDR3 coding sequence is TGCAGTGCTAAGACAGGGGACCTTCTCTATAACACTGAAGCTTTCTTT. It specifies CSAKTGDLLYNTEAFF.

The chain recombines TRBV27 with TRBJ2-5; D remains unclear. Trimming left V 8 bases short and J 4 bases short, with 11 bases between. CDR3 length equals 12 residues. CDR1 and CDR2 (germline): MNHEY, SMNVEV (reference sequence). CDR3 sequence: CASGRGTETQYF. CDR3 nucleotide sequence: TGTGCCAGCGGAAGAGGAACAGAGACCCAGTACTTC.

The chain uses TRBV5-1 and TRBJ2-3; D may match TRBD1 or TRBD2 (7 bases each). Germline CDR1 is SGHRS and CDR2 is YFSETQ. Between the trimmed V and J ends, which lost 1 base and 1 base, there was a span of 13 bases. CDR3 length equals 16 residues. The CDR3, as DNA: TGCGCCAGCAGCTTGAATTCAGGGGGGGGCACAGATACGCAGTATTTT. Protein: CASSLNSGGGTDTQYF.

The gene calls are TRBV5-6 and TRBJ2-1; D gene unclear. CDR1 and CDR2 from the germline V gene are SGHDT and YYEEEE. Trimming pared 0 bases from V and 1 base from J, leaving 11 bases between. The CDR3 length is 16 residues. CDR3 loop: CASSLDRGLSYNEQFF. Written as DNA, the CDR3 is TGTGCCAGCAGCTTGGATCGCGGTCTGTCCTACAATGAGCAGTTCTTC.

The chain uses TRBV2 and TRBJ1-4; unclear D gene. Between the trimmed V and J ends, which lost 10 bases and 8 bases, there was a span of 17 bases. Germline values: CDR1 SNHLY, CDR2 FYNNEI. The CDR3 length is 13 residues. The CDR3 spells CATNKEQREKLFF. Here the CDR3 DNA reads TGTGCCACCAACAAGGAACAGAGGGAAAAACTGTTTTTT.

V and J are TRBV6-1 and TRBJ1-2; no clear D. The germline gives CDR1 MNHNS, CDR2 SASEGT. V was clipped by 1 base and J by 7 bases, with 7 bases between them. The length of the CDR3 is 12 residues. CDR3 loop: CASSEGLTGYTF. The CDR3 DNA reads TGTGCCAGCAGTGAAGGGCTCACTGGCTACACCTTC.

The chain combines TRBV6-1 with TRBJ2-1; D is undetermined. This CDR3 contains 11 residues. The V gene's germline CDR1 is MNHNS and CDR2 SASEGT. V lost 2 bases and J 10 bases, leaving 6 bases between the germline ends. Written as DNA, the CDR3 is TGTGCCAGCAGTGAATTGGGCGAGCAGTTCTTC. It codes for CASSELGEQFF.

About this clonotype: A much bigger clone sits one base away, suggesting this may be a read error. This rearrangement joins TRBV6-6 to TRBJ1-4; D unresolved. In germline, CDR1 is MNHNY, CDR2 SVGAGI (reference sequence). There are 13 residues in the CDR3. Trimming took 2 bases from V and 6 from J, leaving 7 bases between them. The CDR3 DNA follows: TGTGCCAGCAGTTACGTGGCAGATGAAAAACTGTTTTTT. As protein: CASSYVADEKLFF.